The 29 T cell receptor beta chains given below trace back to one sample, sequenced in a study of blood T cell repertoires in COVID-19. Sequencing was performed with immunoSEQ multiplex PCR; in TCRdb, only in-frame clones are kept and a portion is missing. The sample has around 150,000 clones; approximately 80% are singletons. Sequences were obtained from peripheral blood. The source of these receptors is a human donor in a cohort sampled during active COVID-19.

A few counts support this clone. The chain carries TRBV12-3 or TRBV12-4 and TRBJ2-2; D unclear. The CDR3 runs 13 residues. Trimming took 4 bases from V and 3 from J, leaving 6 bases between them. The CDR3 sequence is CASSWRDTGELFF. CDR3 nucleotide sequence: TGTGCCAGCAGTTGGAGAGACACCGGGGAGCTGTTTTTT.

On this clone: The junction and the germline gene differ at one end; a read error may be behind it. The chain is built from TRBV11-2 and TRBJ2-5, with D hard to call. The CDR3 is 12 residues long. Germline CDR1 SGHAT, CDR2 FQNNGV. CDR3 amino acids: CASSLVQEAQYF. DNA for the CDR3: TGTGCCAGCAGCTTAGTGCAAGAGGCCCAGTACTTC.

The chain joins TRBV10-3 to TRBJ2-1, with 8 positions matching TRBD1. V lost 4 bases, J lost 5 bases, and 10 bases stayed unmatched. Germline V gene data show CDR1 as ENHRY and CDR2 as SYGVKD. The CDR3 covers 16 residues. CDR3 region: CAISAPEGTGDNEQFF. CDR3 bases: TGTGCCATCAGTGCCCCGGAAGGGACAGGTGACAATGAGCAGTTCTTC.

J is TRBJ2-2 and V is TRBV10-3; 13 nucleotides match TRBD2. Per the germline V gene, CDR1 is ENHRY and CDR2 is SYGVKD. The CDR3 spans 17 residues. Losses at the gene ends were 6 bases for V and 0 bases for J; bases not matched to a gene: 4. CDR3 protein: CAISVLAGGANTGELFF. Here the CDR3 DNA reads TGTGCCATCAGCGTACTAGCGGGGGGGGCGAACACCGGGGAGCTGTTTTTT.

CDR3 nucleotide sequence: TGCAGCGTGTACCCGGACAGGGAGAACTACAATGAGCAGTTCTTC. Encoded protein: CSVYPDRENYNEQFF. The chain joins TRBV29-1 to TRBJ2-1; 8 bases agree with TRBD1. The V gene's germline CDR1 is SQVTM and CDR2 ANQGSEA. The CDR3 is 15 amino acids. V dropped 6 bases and J dropped 3; count of bases not matched to a gene: 10.

This rearrangement joins TRBV7-8 to TRBJ2-1, with TRBD2 matching over 13 bases. The CDR3 contains 18 residues. The V gene's germline CDR1 is SGHVS and CDR2 FQNEAQ. V lost 4 bases and J lost 2; bases outside the gene matches: 8. Written as DNA, the CDR3 is TGTGCCAGCAGCTATGGACTAGCGGGAGCTGGCGCCTACAATGAGCAGTTCTTC. The encoded protein is CASSYGLAGAGAYNEQFF.

V and J are TRBV20-1 and TRBJ1-5; weak D call: TRBD1 (5 bases). The CDR3 runs to 14 residues. V was pared by 3 bases and J by 2 bases, with 11 bases between. Per germline, CDR1 DFQATT and CDR2 SNEGSKA (reference sequence). The DNA of the CDR3 is TGCAGTGCTAGTGAAGGGGCGGGCAATCAGCCCCAGCATTTT. Translated: CSASEGAGNQPQHF.

This clone came up a few times. The same CDR3 is also encoded by other DNA sequences in this sample. The chain employs TRBV7-3 and TRBJ2-3, with TRBD2 matching 11 bases. Germline CDR1 is SGHTA and CDR2 is FQGTGA. J gave up 6 bases and V 4 bases, and 3 bases lay outside the gene matches. The CDR3 totals 14 residues. CDR3 region: CASSSGTSGDTQYF. The CDR3 DNA is TGTGCCAGCAGCTCCGGGACTAGCGGTGATACGCAGTATTTT.

This chain joins TRBV19 and TRBJ1-2, with D unresolved. Germline V gives CDR1 LNHDA, CDR2 SQIVND (reference sequence). The CDR3 sequence is 13 residues long. Trimming took 4 bases from V and 3 from J, leaving 9 bases between them. The CDR3 reads CASSRGLDYGYTF. CDR3 DNA sequence: TGTGCCAGTAGTAGAGGACTAGACTATGGCTACACCTTC.

The chain uses TRBV5-1 and TRBJ1-2; TRBD1 agrees at 8 bases. The CDR3 consists of 16 residues. Trimming at V came to 0 bases and at J to 7 bases, leaving 11 bases not matched to a gene. The germline gives CDR1 SGHRS, CDR2 YFSETQ. CDR3 amino acids: CASSLDGDRGLFGYTF. The DNA for the CDR3 is TGCGCCAGCAGCTTGGATGGAGACAGGGGCCTCTTTGGCTACACCTTC.

This clone has only one observation. The chain has TRBV6-5 and TRBJ2-7, with a possible D match to TRBD1 (5 bases). Germline V lookup: CDR1 MNHEY, CDR2 SVGAGI. The ends were cut back, 6 bases at V and 4 bases at J, with 19 bases in the middle. The CDR3 runs 15 residues. The CDR3 bases are TGTGCCAGCAGCTCCAGGGTCGAGAGGTCGTACGAGCAGTACTTC. Translated, it gives CASSSRVERSYEQYF.

The rearrangement uses TRBV30 and TRBJ1-2; D might be TRBD1 (6 bases). V was trimmed by 4 bases and J by 3 bases, leaving 24 bases between them. Germline V CDR1 and CDR2: GTSNPN, SVGIG (reference sequence). The CDR3 extends over 17 amino acids. CDR3 in amino acids: CAWMGAGFGVQDYGYTF. CDR3 coding DNA: TGTGCCTGGATGGGGGCCGGGTTCGGCGTTCAGGACTATGGCTACACCTTC.

This clone was seen a single time. The gene calls are TRBV7-9 and TRBJ2-3; 8 bases line up with TRBD2. This CDR3 comprises 17 residues. Per germline, CDR1 SEHNR and CDR2 FQNEAQ (reference sequence). The V and J ends lost 5 bases and 4 bases, in that order; junction bases with no gene match: 14. The chain's CDR3 is CASSPSRDSGVSDTQYF. CDR3 bases: TGTGCCAGCAGCCCATCCCGAGATAGCGGGGTCTCAGATACGCAGTATTTT.

J is TRBJ1-1 and V is TRBV10-3; a possible D gene is TRBD1 (5 bases). The V end lost 4 bases, the J end lost 3 bases, and 9 bases lay between the germline ends. This CDR3 contains 13 residues. CDR1 and CDR2 (germline): ENHRY, SYGVKD. The CDR3 spells CAISGRGDTEAFF. CDR3 DNA sequence: TGTGCCATCAGTGGCCGGGGGGACACTGAAGCTTTCTTT.

V is TRBV6-5 and J is TRBJ1-2; 10 bases are shared with TRBD1. Losses at the gene ends were 5 bases for V and 3 bases for J; bases not matched to a gene: 6. This CDR3 comprises 15 residues. CDR1 is MNHEY, CDR2 SVGAGI, per germline. CDR3 coding DNA: TGTGCCAGCAGTATAATGGGACAGGGGTACTATGGCTACACCTTC. It specifies CASSIMGQGYYGYTF.

The chain is built from TRBV5-4 and TRBJ1-4; D not resolved. V lost 4 bases and J lost 6, with 16 bases in between. The V gene's germline CDR1 is SGHNT and CDR2 YYREEE (reference sequence). This CDR3 comprises 15 residues. The CDR3 spells CASSNGPGLDEKLFF. CDR3 sequence (DNA): TGTGCCAGCAGCAACGGACCGGGGTTAGATGAAAAACTGTTTTTT.

The V call is TRBV7-2, the J call TRBJ2-7, with a weak D call TRBD1 (6 bases). This CDR3 has 12 residues. V was shortened by 10 bases and J by 1 base, with 11 bases between the two germline ends. CDR1 and CDR2 (germline): SGHTA, FQGNSA. CDR3 sequence: CATSQGSYEQYF. CDR3 DNA sequence: TGTGCCACCTCGCAGGGGTCCTACGAGCAGTACTTC.

A word on this clone: Because it lacks the conserved phenylalanine or tryptophan at the end, this CDR3 is likely a read error. The limits of the CDR3 on the DNA are not certain, so only TCRdb's listed CDR3 is given. V and J are TRBV28 and TRBJ2-3; TRBD1, as called in the table, went unchecked against the DNA. The CDR3 contains 13 residues when both ends are counted. Germline CDR1 reads MDHEN; CDR2 reads SYDVKM. This chain's CDR3 is CASSQGSGQGDTL.

The rearrangement links TRBV6-5 to TRBJ1-1; perhaps TRBD1 as D (5 bases). Trimming removed 8 bases at V and 1 base at J, with 11 bases between. The CDR3 covers 13 residues. CDR1 and CDR2 (germline): MNHEY, SVGAGI. For the CDR3, the DNA is TGTGCCAGCCGTAAACAGGAGAACACTGAAGCTTTCTTT. Residues: CASRKQENTEAFF.

The chain couples TRBV7-8 to TRBJ2-3; 12 bases agree with TRBD2. The CDR3 runs to 17 residues. After removal of 5 bases from V and 5 bases from J, the junction contained 11 bases not matched to a gene. From germline, CDR1 is SGHVS and CDR2 FQNEAQ. The CDR3 here is CASSPYLAGGPGDTQYF. The CDR3 region has the DNA TGTGCCAGCAGCCCCTACCTAGCGGGGGGGCCCGGAGATACGCAGTATTTT.

The rearrangement links TRBV9 to TRBJ1-1; D not resolved. Germline loops: CDR1 SGDLS, CDR2 YYNGEE. The CDR3 contains 14 residues. The germline V and J ends were trimmed by 4 bases and 4 bases, with 14 bases remaining between them. The CDR3 sequence is CASSIWEVPTEAFF. The CDR3 DNA follows: TGTGCCAGCAGCATCTGGGAGGTACCCACTGAAGCTTTCTTT.

This clone rates as medium-sized. The chain recombines TRBV7-9 with TRBJ2-3; 8 positions agree with TRBD1. The V segment lost 4 bases and the J segment 5 bases; nucleotides outside the gene matches: 5. The V gene's germline CDR1 is SEHNR and CDR2 FQNEAQ (reference sequence). This CDR3 spans 14 amino acids. Here the CDR3 reads CASSSGQVGDTQYF. The CDR3 coding sequence is TGTGCCAGCAGCTCGGGACAGGTGGGAGATACGCAGTATTTT.

The chain joins TRBV6-2 or TRBV6-3 to TRBJ2-1, with 7 bases that match TRBD1. Trimming removed 6 bases from V and 4 bases from J; junction bases left unmatched: 9. This CDR3 spans 15 amino acids. Looked up from germline, CDR1 is MNHEY and CDR2 is SVGEGT. The CDR3 region has the DNA TGTGCCAGCAGCTTTGGCCAACAGGGGTACAATGAGCAGTTCTTC. It is translated as CASSFGQQGYNEQFF.

This clone came up many times. The chain combines TRBV19 with TRBJ2-1, with 8 bases aligning to TRBD2. Germline V gene data show CDR1 as LNHDA and CDR2 as SQIVND (reference sequence). J gave up 7 bases and V 3 bases, and 8 bases lay outside the gene matches. The CDR3 is 15 residues long. The CDR3 spells CASSIFSGVSNEQFF. CDR3 nucleotide sequence: TGTGCCAGTAGTATCTTTAGCGGGGTGTCGAATGAGCAGTTCTTC.

This chain links TRBV30 with TRBJ1-6; 11 bases align to TRBD1. CDR1 and CDR2 (germline): GTSNPN, SVGIG (reference sequence). This CDR3 has 13 residues. The ends lost 8 bases at V and 10 bases at J; junction bases unmatched: 7. CDR3 protein: CAGGDRGTSPLHF. The CDR3 nucleotides read TGTGCCGGAGGGGACAGGGGGACCTCACCCCTCCACTTT. Together with reference TRBV30 and TRBJ1-6, the CDR3 gives the full variable domain: SQTIHQWPATLVQPVGSPLSLECTVEGTSNPNLYWYRQAAGRGLQLLFYSVGIGQISSEVPQNLSASRPQDRQFILSSKKLLLSDSGFYLCAGGDRGTSPLHFGNGTRLTVT.

This sequence joins TRBV30 and TRBJ2-7, with TRBD2 identical over 8 bases. This CDR3 is built from 16 residues. The ends lost 0 bases at V and 5 bases at J; junction bases unmatched: 12. Germline CDR1 GTSNPN, CDR2 SVGIG (reference sequence). The CDR3: CAWSVRQSGSGHEQYF. CDR3 coding DNA: TGTGCCTGGAGTGTACGCCAAAGCGGGAGCGGCCACGAGCAGTACTTC.

The J gene is TRBJ2-7, the V gene TRBV9; 11 nucleotides agree with TRBD2. Germline CDR1 and CDR2: SGDLS and YYNGEE. J was trimmed by 11 bases and V by 0 bases; bases with no gene match: 7. There are 14 residues in the CDR3. The CDR3 region has the DNA TGTGCCAGCAGCGTAGATGGTAGCGGGAGGGCCAAGTACTTC. Translated, it gives CASSVDGSGRAKYF. Complete variable domain (other parts from reference TRBV9 and TRBJ2-7): DSGVTQTPKHLITATGQRVTLRCSPRSGDLSVYWYQQSLDQGLQFLIQYYNGEERAKGNILERFSAQQFPDLHSELNLSSLELGDSALYFCASSVDGSGRAKYFGPGTRLTVT.

The genes are TRBV21-1 and TRBJ2-3; the table names TRBD2, a call not compared with the DNA. TRBV21-1 is assigned pseudogene status. This CDR3 region has 15 residues. CDR3 DNA: TGTGCCAGCAGCAAAGGACTACTTAATCGAGATACGCAGTATTTT. This sequence encodes CASSKGLLNRDTQYF.

Here the CDR3 DNA reads TGCGCCAGCAGCTACCCGCAGGGGAAGGGTGAGACCCAGTACTTC. This translates into CASSYPQGKGETQYF. The chain employs TRBV5-1 and TRBJ2-5; D perhaps matches TRBD1 (6 bases). The ends were cut back, 3 bases at V and 5 bases at J, with 17 bases in the middle. Germline loops: CDR1 SGHRS, CDR2 YFSETQ. The CDR3 runs to 15 residues.